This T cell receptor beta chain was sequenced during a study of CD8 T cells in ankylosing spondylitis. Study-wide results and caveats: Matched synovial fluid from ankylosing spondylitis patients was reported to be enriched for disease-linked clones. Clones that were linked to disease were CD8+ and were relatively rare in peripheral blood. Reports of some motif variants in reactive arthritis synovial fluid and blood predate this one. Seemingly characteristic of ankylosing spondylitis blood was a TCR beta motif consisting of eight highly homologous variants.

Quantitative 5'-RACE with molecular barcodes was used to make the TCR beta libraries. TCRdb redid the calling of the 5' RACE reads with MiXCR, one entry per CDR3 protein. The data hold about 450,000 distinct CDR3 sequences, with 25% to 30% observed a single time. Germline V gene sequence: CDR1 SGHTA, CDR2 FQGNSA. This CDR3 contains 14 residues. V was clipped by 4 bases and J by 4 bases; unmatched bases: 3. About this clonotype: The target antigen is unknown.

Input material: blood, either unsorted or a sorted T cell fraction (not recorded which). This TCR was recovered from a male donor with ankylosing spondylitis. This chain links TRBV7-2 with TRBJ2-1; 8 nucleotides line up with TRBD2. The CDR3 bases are TGTGCCAGCAGCTCGACTAGCGCTTACAATGAGCAGTTCTTC. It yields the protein CASSSTSAYNEQFF.